A selection of T cell receptor beta chains follows, all from one sample in a study of blood T cell repertoires in COVID-19. Clones were read by immunoSEQ multiplex PCR, and TCRdb kept only the in-frame ones, dropping some. The table lists a few hundred thousand clones, approximately 82% of them singletons. The sequenced material came from peripheral blood. These receptors all come from a woman of 80 years or more with acute or convalescent COVID-19. CDR3s include the opening cysteine and the closing phenylalanine or tryptophan. The D gene is left open where the match is weak. The size field is filled for only some rows; it gives once, few, many or a size class.

TRBJ2-5 | TRBD1 | . | TRBV27 | 14 | TGTGCCAGCAGTCCACAGGGGGCGCAGGAGACCCAGTACTTC | CASSPQGAQETQYF
TRBJ1-1 | . | . | TRBV7-9 | 18 | TGTGCCAGCAGCTTAGCGGGACACTTTGGGCCCCAGGGCACTGAAGCTTTCTTT | CASSLAGHFGPQGTEAFF
TRBJ1-2 | . | . | TRBV5-8 | 13 | TGTGCCAGCAGCTTGAGGGAGGGCTATGGCTACACCTTC | CASSLREGYGYTF
TRBJ2-7 | TRBD2 | many | TRBV5-4 | 15 | TGTGCCAGCAGCTTGCCCCTAGCGGGGTCCTACGAGCAGTACTTC | CASSLPLAGSYEQYF
TRBJ2-2 | . | . | TRBV5-6 | 15 | TGTGCCAGCAGCTTGGACAGGCGGGGCACCGGGGAGCTGTTTTTT | CASSLDRRGTGELFF
TRBJ1-3 | . | . | TRBV19 | 14 | TGTGCCAGTAGTCCCAGGTACTCTGGAAACACCATATATTTT | CASSPRYSGNTIYF
TRBJ2-3 | TRBD2 | once | TRBV7-8 | 16 | TGTGCCAGCAGCTTAGGTAGCGGGGGGGCAACAGATACGCAGTATTTT | CASSLGSGGATDTQYF
TRBJ1-1 | TRBD1 | . | TRBV6-6 | 15 | TGTGCCAGCAGTTCCCCACAGGGGCGGAACACTGAAGCTTTCTTT | CASSSPQGRNTEAFF
TRBJ2-7 | TRBD1 | . | TRBV7-9 | 18 | TGTGCCAGCAGCCACCCAGGGAGGACAGGGAAAAGCTCCTACGAGCAGTACTTC | CASSHPGRTGKSSYEQYF
TRBJ1-5 | TRBD1 | . | TRBV18 | 15 | TGTGCCAGCTCACTTACAGGGGCGGGGAATCAGCCCCAGCATTTT | CASSLTGAGNQPQHF
TRBJ1-1 | . | . | TRBV6-6 | 11 | TGTGCCAGCAGTTACCCGCCTGAGGTCCTCTTT | CASSYPPEVLF
TRBJ1-1 | . | . | TRBV29-1 | 14 | TGCAGCGCAACTCGCGACCCGGGATACACTGAAGCTTTCTTT | CSATRDPGYTEAFF
TRBJ1-1 | . | . | TRBV25-1 | 13 | TGTGCCACCTTAAGCCCGGGGGACACTGAAGCTTTCTTT | CATLSPGDTEAFF
TRBJ2-3 | TRBD2 | . | TRBV7-3 | 15 | TGTGCCAGCAGCCCCACTAGCGGGGGCGGGGTCACGCAGTATTTT | CASSPTSGGGVTQYF
TRBJ2-5 | TRBD2 | few | TRBV9 | 14 | TGTGCCAGCAGCGTACTAGCGGACCAAGAGACCCAGTACTTC | CASSVLADQETQYF
TRBJ1-6 | TRBD1 | . | TRBV2 | 14 | TGTGCCAGCTCCGGGGAGGGACAGGGGTTCCCCCTCCACTTT | CASSGEGQGFPLHF
TRBJ2-5 | . | once | TRBV5-1 | 14 | TGCGCCAGCAGCTTAATGACTAGTCAAGAGACCCAGTACTTC | CASSLMTSQETQYF
TRBJ1-6 | TRBD1 | . | TRBV9 | 16 | TGTGCCAGCAGCTCGGACAGGGGCACCTATAATTCACCCCTCCACTTT | CASSSDRGTYNSPLHF
TRBJ1-5 | TRBD1 | . | TRBV10-3 | 15 | TGTGCCATCAGTGAGCCAGGGGGAGGAGGTCAGCCCCAGCATTTT | CAISEPGGGGQPQHF
TRBJ1-5 | . | few | TRBV28 | 12 | TGTGCCACGGTTATTAGCAATCAGCCCCAGCATTTT | CATVISNQPQHF